This TCR beta chain was documented in a study of T cell repertoires in cytomegalovirus infection. The CDR3 extends over 15 amino acids. Germline trimming cut 5 bases from V and 6 bases from J; bases unmatched to any gene: 8. Turning to this clonotype: The antigen is undetermined.

TCRdb re-derived calls from the reads in MiXCR, one entry per CDR3 protein. Altogether about 920,000 distinct CDR3 sequences are present, 31% being singletons, with the ten largest covering over 13%. This sequence originates from a human donor in good health (CMV status not recorded). Some clones in this sample may be carry-over from other donors' samples. Material: cultured CD8+ T cells from PBMCs, obtained from culture after CMV antigen stimulation. This sequence joins TRBV12-3 or TRBV12-4 and TRBJ1-2; 11 positions match TRBD1. The CDR3 DNA sequence: TGTGCCAGCAGTCTCTGGACAGGGGGCTCCGATGGCTACACCTTC. Protein product: CASSLWTGGSDGYTF.